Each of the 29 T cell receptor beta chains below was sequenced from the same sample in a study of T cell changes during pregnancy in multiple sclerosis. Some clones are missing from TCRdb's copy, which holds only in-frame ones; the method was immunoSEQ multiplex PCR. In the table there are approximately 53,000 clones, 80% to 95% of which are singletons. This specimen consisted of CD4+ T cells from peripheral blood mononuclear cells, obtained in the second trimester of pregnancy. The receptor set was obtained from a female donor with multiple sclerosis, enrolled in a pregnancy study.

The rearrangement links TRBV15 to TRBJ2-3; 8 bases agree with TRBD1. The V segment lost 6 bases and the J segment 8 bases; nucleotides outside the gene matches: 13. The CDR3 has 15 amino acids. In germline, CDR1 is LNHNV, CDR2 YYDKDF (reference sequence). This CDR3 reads CATREDRVNPGTQYF. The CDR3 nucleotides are TGTGCCACCAGGGAGGACAGGGTCAATCCGGGTACGCAGTATTTT. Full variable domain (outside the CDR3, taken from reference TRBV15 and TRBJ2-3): DAMVIQNPRYQVTQFGKPVTLSCSQTLNHNVMYWYQQKSSQAPKLLFHYYDKDFNNEADTPDNFQSRRPNTSFCFLDIRSPGLGDTAMYLCATREDRVNPGTQYFGPGTRLTVL.

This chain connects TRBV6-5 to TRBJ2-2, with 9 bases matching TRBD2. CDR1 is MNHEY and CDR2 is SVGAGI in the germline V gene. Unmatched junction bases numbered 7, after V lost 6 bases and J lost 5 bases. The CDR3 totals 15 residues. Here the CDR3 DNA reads TGTGCCAGCAGCCGCGGGGGGGCCGGGACCGGGGAGCTGTTTTTT. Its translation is CASSRGGAGTGELFF.

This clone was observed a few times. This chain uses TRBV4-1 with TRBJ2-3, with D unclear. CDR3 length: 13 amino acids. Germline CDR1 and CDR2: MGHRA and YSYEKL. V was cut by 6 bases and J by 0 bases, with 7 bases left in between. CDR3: CASRPQSTDTQYF. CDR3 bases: TGCGCCAGCAGGCCCCAGAGCACAGATACGCAGTATTTT.

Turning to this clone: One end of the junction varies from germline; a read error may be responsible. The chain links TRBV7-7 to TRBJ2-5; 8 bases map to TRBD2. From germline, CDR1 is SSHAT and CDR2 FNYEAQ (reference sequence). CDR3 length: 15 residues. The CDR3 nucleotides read TGTGCTAGCAGCTTAGTAGGGCGGGGGGAAGAGACCCAGTACTTC. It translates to CASSLVGRGEETQYF.

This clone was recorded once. CDR3 region: CASSTTGGRSYNEQFF. CDR3 DNA: TGTGCCAGCAGCACAACAGGGGGTAGGTCCTACAATGAGCAGTTCTTC. The J gene is TRBJ2-1, the V gene TRBV9; 8 bases are a match to TRBD1. V dropped 4 bases and J dropped 1; count of bases not matched to a gene: 7. Per germline, CDR1 SGDLS and CDR2 YYNGEE. The CDR3 loop spans 16 amino acids.

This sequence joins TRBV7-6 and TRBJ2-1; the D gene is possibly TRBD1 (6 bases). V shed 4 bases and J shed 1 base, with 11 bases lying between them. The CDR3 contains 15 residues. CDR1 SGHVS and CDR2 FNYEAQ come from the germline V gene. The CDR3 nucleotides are TGTGCCAGCAGCTCCCGGACAGCTTCCTACAATGAGCAGTTCTTC. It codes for CASSSRTASYNEQFF.

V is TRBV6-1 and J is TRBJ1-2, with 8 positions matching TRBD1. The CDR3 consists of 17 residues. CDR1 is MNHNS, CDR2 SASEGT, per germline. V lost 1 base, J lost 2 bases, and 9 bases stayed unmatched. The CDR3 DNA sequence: TGTGCCAGCAGTGAAGAAGGCAGGGGGCCTGGCAACTATGGCTACACCTTC. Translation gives CASSEEGRGPGNYGYTF.

For the CDR3, the DNA is TGTGCCAGCAGATTCTACCACAGGGCCGATGGCTACACCTTC. Encoded protein: CASRFYHRADGYTF. The rearrangement joins TRBV5-6 to TRBJ1-2, with D possibly TRBD1 on 6 matching bases. CDR3 size: 14 residues. Germline CDR1 is SGHDT and CDR2 is YYEEEE. The V end was cut by 5 bases, the J end by 6 bases, with 17 bases between.

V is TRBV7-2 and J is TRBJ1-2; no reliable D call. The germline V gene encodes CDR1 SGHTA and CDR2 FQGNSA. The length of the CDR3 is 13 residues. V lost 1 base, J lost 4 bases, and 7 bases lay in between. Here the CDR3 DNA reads TGTGCCAGCAGCTTAGAACAGATCTATGGCTACACCTTC. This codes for CASSLEQIYGYTF.

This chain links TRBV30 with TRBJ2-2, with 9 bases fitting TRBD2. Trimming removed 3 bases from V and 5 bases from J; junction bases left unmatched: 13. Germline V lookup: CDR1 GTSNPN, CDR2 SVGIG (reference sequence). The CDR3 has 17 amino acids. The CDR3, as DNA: TGTGCCTGGAGGGGTGAGGTAGCGGGAGTGGGGACCGGGGAGCTGTTTTTT. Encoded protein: CAWRGEVAGVGTGELFF.

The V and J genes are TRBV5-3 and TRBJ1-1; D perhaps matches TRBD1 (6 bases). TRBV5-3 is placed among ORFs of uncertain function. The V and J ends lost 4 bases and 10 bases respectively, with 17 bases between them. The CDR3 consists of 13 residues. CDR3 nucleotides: TGTGCCAGAAGCACCCTGTACAGGGAGCCAGCTTTCTTT. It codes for CARSTLYREPAFF.

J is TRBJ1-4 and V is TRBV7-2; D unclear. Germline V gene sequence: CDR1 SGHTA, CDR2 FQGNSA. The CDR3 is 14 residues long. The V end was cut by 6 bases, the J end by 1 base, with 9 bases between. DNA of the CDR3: TGTGCCAGCAGTCCCGTAGTAACTAATGAAAAACTGTTTTTT. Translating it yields CASSPVVTNEKLFF.

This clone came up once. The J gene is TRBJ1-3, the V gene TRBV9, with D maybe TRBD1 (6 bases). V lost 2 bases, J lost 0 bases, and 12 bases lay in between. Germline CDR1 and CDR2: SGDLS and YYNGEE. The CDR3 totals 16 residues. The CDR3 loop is CASSVSGQISGNTIYF. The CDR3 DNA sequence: TGTGCCAGCAGCGTCAGTGGACAGATCTCTGGAAACACCATATATTTT.

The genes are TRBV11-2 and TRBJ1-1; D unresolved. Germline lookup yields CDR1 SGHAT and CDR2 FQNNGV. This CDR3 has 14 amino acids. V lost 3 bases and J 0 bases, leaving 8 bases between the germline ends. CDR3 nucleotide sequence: TGTGCCAGCAGCTTCTCCGGGTTGAACACTGAAGCTTTCTTT. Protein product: CASSFSGLNTEAFF.

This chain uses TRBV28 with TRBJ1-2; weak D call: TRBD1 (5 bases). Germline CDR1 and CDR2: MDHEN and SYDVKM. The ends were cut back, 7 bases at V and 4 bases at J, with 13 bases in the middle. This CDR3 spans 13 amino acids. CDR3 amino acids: CASTSGIGYGYTF. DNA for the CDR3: TGTGCCAGCACCTCAGGGATAGGCTATGGCTACACCTTC.

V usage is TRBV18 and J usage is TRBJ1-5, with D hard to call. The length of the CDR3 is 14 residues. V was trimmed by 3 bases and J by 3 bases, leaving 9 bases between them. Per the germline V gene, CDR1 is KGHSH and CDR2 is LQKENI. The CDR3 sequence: CASSPSGDNQPQHF. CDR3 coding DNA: TGTGCCAGCTCACCTTCAGGTGACAATCAGCCCCAGCATTTT.

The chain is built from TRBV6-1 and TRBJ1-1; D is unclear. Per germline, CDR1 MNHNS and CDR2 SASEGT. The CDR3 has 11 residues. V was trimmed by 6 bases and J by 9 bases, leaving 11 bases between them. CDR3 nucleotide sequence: TGTGCCAGCAGCACTACACACCAAGCTTTCTTT. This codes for CASSTTHQAFF.

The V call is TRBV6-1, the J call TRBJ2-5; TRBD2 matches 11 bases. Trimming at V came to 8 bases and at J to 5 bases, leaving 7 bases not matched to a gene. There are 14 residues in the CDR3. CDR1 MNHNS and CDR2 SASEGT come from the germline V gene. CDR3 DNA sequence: TGTGCCAGCGATAGCGGGGGGGCTGAGGAGACCCAGTACTTC. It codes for CASDSGGAEETQYF.

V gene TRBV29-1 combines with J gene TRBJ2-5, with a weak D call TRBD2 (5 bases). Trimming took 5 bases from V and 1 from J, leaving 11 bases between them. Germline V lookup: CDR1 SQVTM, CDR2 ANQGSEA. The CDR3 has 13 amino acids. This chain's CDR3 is CSVYLGGQETQYF. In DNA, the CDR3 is TGCAGCGTTTATCTCGGAGGCCAAGAGACCCAGTACTTC.

CDR3 coding DNA: TGTGCCAGCACCCCCTTAGGGAGCCCATACGAGCAGTACTTC. Translation: CASTPLGSPYEQYF. The chain has TRBV7-9 and TRBJ2-7, with D perhaps matching TRBD2 (5 bases). V gave up 7 bases and J gave up 4 bases, with 17 bases separating them. Germline values: CDR1 SEHNR, CDR2 FQNEAQ (reference sequence). The CDR3 extends over 14 amino acids. Filled out from reference TRBV7-9 and TRBJ2-7, the complete variable domain reads DTGVSQNPRHKITKRGQNVTFRCDPISEHNRLYWYRQTLGQGPEFLTYFQNEAQLEKSRLLSDRFSAERPKGSFSTLEIQRTEQGDSAMYLCASTPLGSPYEQYFGPGTRLTVT.

CDR3 residues: CASSQDGLLRGYTF. CDR3 bases: TGCGCCAGCAGTCAAGACGGACTACTTCGAGGCTACACCTTC. The V call is TRBV23-1, the J call TRBJ1-2; D ambiguous. TRBV23-1 is treated as an ORF (open reading frame) with a function not yet certain. With 2 bases removed from V and 8 bases from J, the gap between germline ends came to 15 bases. There are 14 residues in the CDR3.

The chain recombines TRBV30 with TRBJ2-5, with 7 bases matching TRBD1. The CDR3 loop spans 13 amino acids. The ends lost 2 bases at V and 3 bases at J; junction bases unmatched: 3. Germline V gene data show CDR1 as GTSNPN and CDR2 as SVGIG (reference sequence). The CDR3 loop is CAWSLGQKETQYF. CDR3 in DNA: TGTGCCTGGAGTTTGGGACAGAAAGAGACCCAGTACTTC.

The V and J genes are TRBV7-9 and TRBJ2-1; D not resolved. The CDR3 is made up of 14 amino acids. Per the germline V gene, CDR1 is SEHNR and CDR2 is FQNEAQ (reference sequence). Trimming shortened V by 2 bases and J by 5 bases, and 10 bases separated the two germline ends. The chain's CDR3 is CASSLTHSNNEQFF. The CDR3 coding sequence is TGTGCCAGCAGCTTAACCCACAGCAACAATGAGCAGTTCTTC.

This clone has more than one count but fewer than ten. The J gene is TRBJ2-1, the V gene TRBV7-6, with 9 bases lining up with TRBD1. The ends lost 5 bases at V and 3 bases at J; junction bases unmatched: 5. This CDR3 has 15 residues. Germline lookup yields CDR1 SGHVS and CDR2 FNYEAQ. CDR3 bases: TGTGCCAGCAGCCCGAGGGGACAGGGCTACAATGAGCAGTTCTTC. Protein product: CASSPRGQGYNEQFF.

DNA of the CDR3: TGCGCCAGCAACCCCACGGGGACAGATACGCAGTATTTT. Translated: CASNPTGTDTQYF. V usage is TRBV5-1 and J usage is TRBJ2-3; D perhaps matches TRBD2 (5 bases). Germline V gives CDR1 SGHRS, CDR2 YFSETQ. The V and J ends lost 6 bases and 3 bases respectively, with 11 bases between them. CDR3 length equals 13 residues. Together with reference TRBV5-1 and TRBJ2-3, the CDR3 gives the full variable domain: KAGVTQTPRYLIKTRGQQVTLSCSPISGHRSVSWYQQTPGQGLQFLFEYFSETQRNKGNFPGRFSGRQFSNSRSEMNVSTLELGDSALYLCASNPTGTDTQYFGPGTRLTVL.

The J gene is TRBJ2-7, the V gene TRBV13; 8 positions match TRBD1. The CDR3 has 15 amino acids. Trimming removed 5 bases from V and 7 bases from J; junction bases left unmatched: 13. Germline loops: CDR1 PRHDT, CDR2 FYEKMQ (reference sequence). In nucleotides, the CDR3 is TGTGCCAGCAGCCGAGGGACAGGTGGGTTTTGGGAGCAGTACTTC. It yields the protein CASSRGTGGFWEQYF.

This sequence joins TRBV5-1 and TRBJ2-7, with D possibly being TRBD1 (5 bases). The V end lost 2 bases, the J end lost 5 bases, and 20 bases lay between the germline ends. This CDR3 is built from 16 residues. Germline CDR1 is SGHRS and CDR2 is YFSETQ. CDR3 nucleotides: TGCGCCAGCAGCTTAGTGCTCCAGGGCGCCAAGAACGAGCAGTACTTC. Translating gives CASSLVLQGAKNEQYF.

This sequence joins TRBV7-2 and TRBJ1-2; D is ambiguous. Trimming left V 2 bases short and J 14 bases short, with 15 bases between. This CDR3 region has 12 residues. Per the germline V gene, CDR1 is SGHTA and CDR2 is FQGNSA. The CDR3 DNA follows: TGTGCCAGCAGCTTATTTGGGGAGACTCGTACCTTC. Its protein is CASSLFGETRTF.

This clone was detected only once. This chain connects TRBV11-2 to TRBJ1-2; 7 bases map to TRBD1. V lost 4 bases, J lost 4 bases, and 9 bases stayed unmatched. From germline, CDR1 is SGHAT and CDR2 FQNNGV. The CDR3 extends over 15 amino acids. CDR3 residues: CASSSLPGQLYGYTF. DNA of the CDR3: TGTGCCAGCAGCTCCCTTCCGGGACAGCTCTATGGCTACACCTTC.